This T cell receptor (beta chain) originates from a study of CD8 T cells in Susac syndrome. The trim removed 3 bases at V and 3 bases at J, leaving 8 bases unmatched. This CDR3 has 16 amino acids. Per germline, CDR1 MDHEN and CDR2 SYDVKM. RNA amounts of roughly 0.45 to 1 ug underwent reverse transcription with random hexamers. TCRdb redid the calling of the immunoSEQ multiplex PCR reads with MiXCR, one entry per CDR3 protein. The sample carries around 300,000 distinct CDR3 sequences, 65% to 90% recorded once. This clonotype originated in a human donor with multiple sclerosis. Sequencing was done on a sample of CD8+ T cells from PBMCs. The rearrangement uses TRBV28 and TRBJ2-7, with TRBD2 identical over 10 bases. The CDR3 DNA reads as TGTGCCAGCAGTTTTTCTAGCGGGAGACAAAGCTACGAGCAGTACTTC. Amino acids: CASSFSSGRQSYEQYF.